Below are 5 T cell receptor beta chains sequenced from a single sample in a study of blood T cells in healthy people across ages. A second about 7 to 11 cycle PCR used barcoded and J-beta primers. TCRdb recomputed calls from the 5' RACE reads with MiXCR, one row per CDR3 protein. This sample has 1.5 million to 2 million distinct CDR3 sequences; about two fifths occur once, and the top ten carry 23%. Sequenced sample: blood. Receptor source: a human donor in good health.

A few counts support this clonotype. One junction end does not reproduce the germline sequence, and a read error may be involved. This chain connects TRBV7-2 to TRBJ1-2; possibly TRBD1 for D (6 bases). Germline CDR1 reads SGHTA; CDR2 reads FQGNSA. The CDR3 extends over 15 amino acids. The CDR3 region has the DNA TGTGCCAGCAGCCAATCGACAGGAGTCCTTGATGGCTACTCCTTC. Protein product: CASSQSTGVLDGYSF.

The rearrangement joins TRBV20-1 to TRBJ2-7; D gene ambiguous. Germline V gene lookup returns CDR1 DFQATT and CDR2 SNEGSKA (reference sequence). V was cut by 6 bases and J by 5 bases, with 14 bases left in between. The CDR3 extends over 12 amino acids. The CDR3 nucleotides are TGCAGTGCGGTTCTTAGGTTTGACGAGCAGTACTTC. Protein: CSAVLRFDEQYF.

The CDR3 DNA follows: TGTGCCAGCAGCTTATGGGGAGCCGGGGCCAACGTCCTGACTTTC. As protein: CASSLWGAGANVLTF. The J gene is TRBJ2-6, the V gene TRBV7-2; D is possibly TRBD2 (5 bases). Trimming took off 2 bases at V and 4 bases at J, with 9 bases between the two ends. The CDR3 covers 15 residues. Germline-derived CDR1 and CDR2 are SGHTA and FQGNSA.

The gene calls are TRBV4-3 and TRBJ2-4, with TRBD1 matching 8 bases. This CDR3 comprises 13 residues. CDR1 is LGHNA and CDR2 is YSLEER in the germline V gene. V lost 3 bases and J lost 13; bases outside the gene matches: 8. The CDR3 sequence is CASSHQQGDEQYF. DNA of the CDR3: TGCGCCAGCAGCCATCAACAGGGGGATGAGCAGTACTTC.

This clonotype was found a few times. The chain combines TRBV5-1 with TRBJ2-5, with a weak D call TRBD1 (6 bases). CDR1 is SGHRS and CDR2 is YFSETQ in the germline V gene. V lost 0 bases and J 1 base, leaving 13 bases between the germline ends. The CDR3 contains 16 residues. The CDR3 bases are TGCGCCAGCAGCTTGGGAGGACAGAATTTCCAAGAGACCCAGTACTTC. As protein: CASSLGGQNFQETQYF.